This T cell receptor (beta chain) was documented in a study of blood T cell repertoires in COVID-19. On the study more broadly: Acute and convalescent COVID-19 specimens originated in the United States, Italy and Spain.

A remark on this clone: Other DNA sequences in this specimen translate into the identical CDR3.

Method: immunoSEQ multiplex PCR; TCRdb's copy keeps in-frame clones and lacks some. Among around 280,000 clones listed, about nine tenths were seen once. V lost 4 bases, J lost 0 bases, and 9 bases lay in between. Germline CDR1 and CDR2: SGHTA and FQGNSA. The CDR3 extends over 15 amino acids. V and J are TRBV7-2 and TRBJ1-4, with TRBD1 as a possible D gene (6 bases). Sample: peripheral blood. The clonotype was recovered from a woman between 50 and 59 years old who had recovered from COVID-19. The CDR3 region has the DNA TGTGCCAGCAGCTCACAGGGAGCAACTAATGAAAAACTGTTTTTT. The encoded protein is CASSSQGATNEKLFF.